This T cell receptor (beta chain) appears in the sequencing data of a study of cytomegalovirus exposure and HLA in healthy donors. Broader study findings: A later analysis showed that HLA-associated TCR beta chains had undergone more clonal expansion than equally common others.

This cohort consisted of healthy bone marrow donors. The PCR employed 60 Vbeta primers together with 13 Jbeta primers. Produced via immunoSEQ multiplex PCR; TCRdb's table is partial and in-frame only. The sample holds about 210,000 clones, over 80% seen once. Concerning this clone itself: What it binds is unknown.

Trimming pared 0 bases from V and 2 bases from J, leaving 13 bases between. Germline V gene sequence: CDR1 LGHNA, CDR2 YNFKEQ. The CDR3 length is 16 residues. This rearrangement joins TRBV4-2 to TRBJ1-2, with unresolved D. The clonotype was recovered from a man aged 35-49 years in good health and CMV-seropositive. Sequencing was performed on PBMCs. The CDR3 nucleotides read TGTGCCAGCAGCCAAGATTTAGACGGCGGAAACTATGGCTACACCTTC. It is translated as CASSQDLDGGNYGYTF.